These T cell receptor beta chains were read from a single sample in a study of control samples from healthy donors and cancer patients. The assay was immunoSEQ multiplex PCR, and TCRdb's table has in-frame clones only and misses some. The sample has some 140,000 clones; roughly 90% are singletons. The source material was blood. The receptors derive from a man in his thirties or forties in good health. CDR3s include the opening cysteine and the closing phenylalanine or tryptophan. Each record gives: D gene, J gene, clone size, V gene, CDR3 DNA, CDR3 protein. D genes are given only for firm matches. The size of a clone is reported for some rows only, either as once, few or many, or as a class for expanded clones.

-,TRBJ1-1,-,TRBV10-3,TGTGCCATCAGTGAGACGGGGACAAAGAACACTGAAGCTTTCTTT,CAISETGTKNTEAFF
-,TRBJ2-7,-,TRBV20-1,TGCAGTGCGCAGGGGTATTACGAGCAGTACTTC,CSAQGYYEQYF
-,TRBJ1-3,-,TRBV18,TGTGCCAGCTCACAAGACAGAAATGGAAACACCATATATTTT,CASSQDRNGNTIYF
TRBD1,TRBJ1-2,-,TRBV27,TGTGCCAGCAGTAAAAGACAGGGTGAAAGTCAGTATGGCTACACCTTC,CASSKRQGESQYGYTF
-,TRBJ2-2,once,TRBV6-5,TGTGCCAGCGGTCCCGGCCCCCCGGGCACCGGGGAGCTGTTTTTT,CASGPGPPGTGELFF
-,TRBJ1-6,once,TRBV11-2,TGTGCCAGCAGAAAAGAATGGCAGGGGTATAATTCACCCCTCCACTTT,CASRKEWQGYNSPLHF
-,TRBJ2-7,-,TRBV7-9,TGTGCCAGCAGCCCGACTACAGGGAAGGGCTACGAGCAGTACTTC,CASSPTTGKGYEQYF
TRBD1,TRBJ2-7,-,TRBV7-2,TGTGCCAGCAGCTTGGAAGACAGGGCCGTAGTCCACGAGCAGTACTTC,CASSLEDRAVVHEQYF
-,TRBJ2-5,-,TRBV7-8,TGTGCCAGCATCATGTGGCGGGGCGAGACCCAGTACTTC,CASIMWRGETQYF
-,TRBJ1-6,once,TRBV5-1,TGCGCCAGCAGCCTTAACTCCTATAATTCACCCCTCCACTTT,CASSLNSYNSPLHF
TRBD1,TRBJ2-5,-,TRBV18,TGTGCCAGCTCACCGGGGCCAGGGGGCTCCTTCCCGGAGACCCAGTACTTC,CASSPGPGGSFPETQYF
TRBD2,TRBJ2-7,once,TRBV19,TGTGCCACGACGCCCGGGGGGATTCTCTACGAGCAGTACTTC,CATTPGGILYEQYF
-,TRBJ2-7,-,TRBV2,TGTGCCAGCAGCCCCAGGGGTTGGGAGCAGTACTTC,CASSPRGWEQYF
-,TRBJ1-2,-,TRBV28,TGTGCCAGCAGCCCTATCTTCTCCGGCTACACCTTC,CASSPIFSGYTF
TRBD1,TRBJ1-3,-,TRBV19,TGTGCCAGTGGACAGGGTGGGAACACCATATATTTT,CASGQGGNTIYF
-,TRBJ2-2,-,TRBV11-3,TGTGCCAGCATGCTAGGCCCGAACACCGGGGAGCTGTTTTTT,CASMLGPNTGELFF
-,TRBJ2-1,-,TRBV7-9,TGTGCCAGCAGCTTCGTGACTTGGGGGAATGAGCAGTTCTTC,CASSFVTWGNEQFF
-,TRBJ2-5,-,TRBV11-2,TGTGCCAGCAGCCCCGGAGGGGACACGGGGGAGACCCAGTACTTC,CASSPGGDTGETQYF
-,TRBJ2-5,-,TRBV18,TGTGCCAGCTCACCCAGACGAGGGGCAGAGACCCAGTACTTC,CASSPRRGAETQYF
-,TRBJ1-1,-,TRBV14,TGTGCCAGCAGCCCAACCAGGGGATTCGGTCGAACTGAAGCTTTCTTT,CASSPTRGFGRTEAFF
-,TRBJ1-2,few,TRBV2,TGTGCCAGCAGCCCCAGGGTTTCCTACACCTTC,CASSPRVSYTF
-,TRBJ2-7,-,TRBV2,TGTGCCAGCAGTGAGTCTTCCTACGAGCAGTACTTC,CASSESSYEQYF
-,TRBJ1-3,-,TRBV6-5,TGTGCCAGCAGGCAAACAGGGTCCGGAAACACCATATATTTT,CASRQTGSGNTIYF
-,TRBJ1-5,few,TRBV6-2/TRBV6-3,TGTGCCAGCAGCCGGGCAGGGTCGCAACAGCCCCAGCATTTT,CASSRAGSQQPQHF
TRBD1,TRBJ2-3,-,TRBV28,TGTGCCACATCCAGGGGGCGCGGGTTTACAGATACGCAGTATTTT,CATSRGRGFTDTQYF
-,TRBJ1-6,-,TRBV5-6,TGTGCCAGCAGCTTGGAGGCAGGGGTTAAGGGAAATTCACCCCTCCACTTT,CASSLEAGVKGNSPLHF
-,TRBJ2-1,-,TRBV5-4,TGTGCCAGCGGGGGTTTTTCAGGAGTTAGTCTCAATGAGCAGTTCTTC,CASGGFSGVSLNEQFF
-,TRBJ1-1,-,TRBV10-1,TGCGCCAGCAGTGGGGGGAACACTGAAGCTTTCTTT,CASSGGNTEAFF
-,TRBJ2-2,-,TRBV5-4,TGTGCCAGCAGCTTGTATCCAGGGAGGGGGACCGGGGAGCTGTTTTTT,CASSLYPGRGTGELFF
TRBD2,TRBJ2-7,-,TRBV9,TGTGCCAGCAGCGTAGGTGGGACTAGCGGCGACGAGCAGTACTTC,CASSVGGTSGDEQYF
TRBD2,TRBJ2-7,-,TRBV11-3,TGTGCCAGCAGCCCGGGGACTAGCGGGAGGCGGTGGGAGCAGTACTTC,CASSPGTSGRRWEQYF
-,TRBJ2-7,-,TRBV10-2,TGCGCCAGCAGTGAGTCCCTAGCTAGCTCCTACGAGCAGTACTTC,CASSESLASSYEQYF
-,TRBJ1-5,-,TRBV19,TGTGCCAGTAGTCCCGGGTGGGGAAAGGGACAGCCCCAGCATTTT,CASSPGWGKGQPQHF
TRBD2,TRBJ2-7,once,TRBV11-3,TGTGCCAGCAGCTTAGGTCTAGCGGGCAGCGAGCAGTACTTC,CASSLGLAGSEQYF
TRBD1,TRBJ1-4,-,TRBV27,TGTGCCAGCAGGAAAGACAGGGTTAATGAAAAACTGTTTTTT,CASRKDRVNEKLFF
-,TRBJ1-2,-,TRBV18,TGTGCCAGCTCACCAGTCCCCCGGGATGGCTACACCTTC,CASSPVPRDGYTF
TRBD1,TRBJ1-5,-,TRBV2,TGTGCCAGCAGTCAGGGACAGGGTAGGAATCAGCCCCAGCATTTT,CASSQGQGRNQPQHF
TRBD1,TRBJ1-1,once,TRBV19,TGTGCCAGTAGTAGAGACAGGGGGCACTCGACTGAAGCTTTCTTT,CASSRDRGHSTEAFF
TRBD2,TRBJ2-7,-,TRBV15,TGTGCCACCAGCAGTCAGCGGGACCGTTACGAGCAGTACTTC,CATSSQRDRYEQYF
TRBD2,TRBJ2-3,-,TRBV24-1,TGTGCCACCAGTGATCGGGGGGGGTCAGATACGCAGTATTTT,CATSDRGGSDTQYF
-,TRBJ2-5,-,TRBV19,TGTGCCAGTAGTATAGACCAAGAGACCCAGTACTTC,CASSIDQETQYF
TRBD1,TRBJ1-6,-,TRBV30,TGTGCCTGGAGCACCGGGACAGGGTTTAGGTCACCCCTCCACTTT,CAWSTGTGFRSPLHF
-,TRBJ2-4,-,TRBV3-1/TRBV3-2,TGTGCCAGCAGCCAAGACGGTCGCATCCCCAGGACCAAAAACATTCAGTACTTC,CASSQDGRIPRTKNIQYF
-,TRBJ1-1,-,TRBV9,TGTGCCAGCAGCGTACAGGATAACACTGAAGCTTTCTTT,CASSVQDNTEAFF
-,TRBJ1-1,-,TRBV20-1,TGCAGTGTAGGGGGGGACACTGAAGCTTTCTTT,CSVGGDTEAFF
-,TRBJ2-7,-,TRBV9,TGTGCCAGCAGCGAGCCCCCTGACGGGGGCGAGCAGTACTTC,CASSEPPDGGEQYF
-,TRBJ2-1,-,TRBV7-2,TGTGCCAGCAGCTCTTGGAGCTCCTACAATGAGCAGTTCTTC,CASSSWSSYNEQFF
-,TRBJ2-1,-,TRBV6-4,TGTGCCAGCAGTAGCGTATACCACAATGAGCAGTTCTTC,CASSSVYHNEQFF
TRBD1,TRBJ1-1,-,TRBV15,TGTGCCACCAGCCCCCGGACAGGGACGAATGAAGCTTTCTTT,CATSPRTGTNEAFF
-,TRBJ2-7,-,TRBV7-9,TGTGCCAGCAGCTATACGGCCTTTAGCTCCTACGAGCAGTACTTC,CASSYTAFSSYEQYF